This T cell receptor (beta chain) was recovered during a study of blood T cell repertoires in COVID-19. Looking at the study overall: PBMCs, B-cell-depleted T cells, or T cells provided the cDNA or gDNA that made up the material.

The assay was immunoSEQ multiplex PCR, and TCRdb's table has in-frame clones only and misses some. The table lists about 30,000 clones, around 90% of them singletons. This CDR3 has 16 residues. Germline V gives CDR1 SGHTA, CDR2 FQGNSA. Trimming removed 2 bases from V and 5 bases from J; junction bases left unmatched: 6. The TCR sequence derives from a human donor in a cohort sampled during active COVID-19. The source material was peripheral blood. V is TRBV7-2 and J is TRBJ2-2, with 9 bases identical to TRBD2. Here the CDR3 reads CASSLKAGGYTGELFF. The DNA for the CDR3 is TGTGCCAGCAGCTTAAAAGCGGGAGGATATACCGGGGAGCTGTTTTTT. Supplemented by reference TRBV7-2 and TRBJ2-2, the full variable domain reads GAGVSQSPSNKVTEKGKDVELRCDPISGHTALYWYRQSLGQGLEFLIYFQGNSAPDKSGLPSDRFSAERTGGSVSTLTIQRTQQEDSAVYLCASSLKAGGYTGELFFGEGSRLTVL.